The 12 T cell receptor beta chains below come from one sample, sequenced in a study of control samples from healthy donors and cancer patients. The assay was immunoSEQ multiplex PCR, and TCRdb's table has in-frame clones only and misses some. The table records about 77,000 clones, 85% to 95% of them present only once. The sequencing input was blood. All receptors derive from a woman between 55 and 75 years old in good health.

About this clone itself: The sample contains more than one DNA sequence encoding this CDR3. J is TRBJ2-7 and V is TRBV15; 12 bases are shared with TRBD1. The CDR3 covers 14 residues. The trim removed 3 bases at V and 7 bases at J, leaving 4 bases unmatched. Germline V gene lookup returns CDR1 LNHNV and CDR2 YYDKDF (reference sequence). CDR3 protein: CATSRGQGAREQYF. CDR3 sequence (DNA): TGTGCCACCAGCAGGGGACAGGGGGCACGAGAGCAGTACTTC.

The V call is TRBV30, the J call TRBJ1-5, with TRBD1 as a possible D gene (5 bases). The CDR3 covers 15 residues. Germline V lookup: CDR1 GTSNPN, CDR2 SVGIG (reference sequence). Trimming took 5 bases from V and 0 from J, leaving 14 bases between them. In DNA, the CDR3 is TGTGCCTGGGGGGCCGGGTCACATAGCAATCAGCCCCAGCATTTT. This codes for CAWGAGSHSNQPQHF.

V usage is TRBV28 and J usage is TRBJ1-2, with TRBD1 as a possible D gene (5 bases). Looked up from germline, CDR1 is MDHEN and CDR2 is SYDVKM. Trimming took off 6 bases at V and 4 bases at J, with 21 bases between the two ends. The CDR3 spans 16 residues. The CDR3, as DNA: TGTGCCAGCAGCACCTCGGGGGGACCTACGACCTATGGCTACACCTTC. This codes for CASSTSGGPTTYGYTF.

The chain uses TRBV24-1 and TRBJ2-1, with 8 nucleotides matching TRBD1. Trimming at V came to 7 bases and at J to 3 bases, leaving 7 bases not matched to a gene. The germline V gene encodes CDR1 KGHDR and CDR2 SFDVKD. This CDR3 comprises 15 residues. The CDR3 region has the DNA TGTGCCACCAGCGAGCAGGGGGCGAACTACAATGAGCAGTTCTTC. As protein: CATSEQGANYNEQFF.

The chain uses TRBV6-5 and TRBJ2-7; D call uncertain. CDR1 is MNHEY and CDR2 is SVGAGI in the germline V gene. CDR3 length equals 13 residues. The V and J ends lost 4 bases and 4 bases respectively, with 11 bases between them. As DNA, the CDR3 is TGTGCCAGCAGTTTTTCGACATCATACGAGCAGTACTTC. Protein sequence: CASSFSTSYEQYF.

CDR3 nucleotides: TGTGCCTGGAGGGGCGGACAGGGGGTTCTTTACAATGAGCAGTTCTTC. Residues: CAWRGGQGVLYNEQFF. The chain uses TRBV30 and TRBJ2-1, with 10 positions matching TRBD1. V dropped 3 bases and J dropped 4; count of bases not matched to a gene: 9. CDR1 is GTSNPN, CDR2 SVGIG, per germline (reference sequence). CDR3 size: 16 residues. The variable domain in full, completed from reference TRBV30 and TRBJ2-1, reads SQTIHQWPATLVQPVGSPLSLECTVEGTSNPNLYWYRQAAGRGLQLLFYSVGIGQISSEVPQNLSASRPQDRQFILSSKKLLLSDSGFYLCAWRGGQGVLYNEQFFGPGTRLTVL.

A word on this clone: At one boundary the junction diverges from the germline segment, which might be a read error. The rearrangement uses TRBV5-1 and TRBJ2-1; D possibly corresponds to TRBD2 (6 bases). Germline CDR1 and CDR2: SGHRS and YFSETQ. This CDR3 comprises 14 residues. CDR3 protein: CASSLLASDNEQFF. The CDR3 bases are TGCGCCAGCAGCTTACTAGCCTCCGACAATGAGCAGTTCTTC.

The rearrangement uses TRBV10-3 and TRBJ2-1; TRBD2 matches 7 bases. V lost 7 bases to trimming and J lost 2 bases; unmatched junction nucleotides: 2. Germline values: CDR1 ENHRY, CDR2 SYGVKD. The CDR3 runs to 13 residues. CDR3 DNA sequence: TGTGCCATCAAGCGGGATACCTACAATGAGCAGTTCTTC. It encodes CAIKRDTYNEQFF.

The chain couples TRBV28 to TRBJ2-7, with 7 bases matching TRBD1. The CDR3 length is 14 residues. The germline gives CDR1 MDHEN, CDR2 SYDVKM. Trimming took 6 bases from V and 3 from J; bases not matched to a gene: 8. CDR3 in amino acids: CASSPPGQVYEQYF. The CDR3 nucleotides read TGTGCCAGCAGCCCCCCCGGACAGGTCTACGAGCAGTACTTC.

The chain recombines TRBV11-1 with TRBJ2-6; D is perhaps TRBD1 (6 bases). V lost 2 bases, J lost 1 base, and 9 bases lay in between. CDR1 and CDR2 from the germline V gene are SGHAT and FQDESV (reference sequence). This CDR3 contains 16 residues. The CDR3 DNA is TGTGCCAGCAGCTTAAATACAGGGTCTGGGGCCAACGTCCTGACTTTC. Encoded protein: CASSLNTGSGANVLTF.

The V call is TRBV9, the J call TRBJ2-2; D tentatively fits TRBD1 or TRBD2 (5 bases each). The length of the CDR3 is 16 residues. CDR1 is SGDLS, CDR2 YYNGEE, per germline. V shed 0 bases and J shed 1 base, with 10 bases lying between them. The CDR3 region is CASSVVGDLNTGELFF. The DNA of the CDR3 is TGTGCCAGCAGCGTAGTCGGGGACCTGAACACCGGGGAGCTGTTTTTT.

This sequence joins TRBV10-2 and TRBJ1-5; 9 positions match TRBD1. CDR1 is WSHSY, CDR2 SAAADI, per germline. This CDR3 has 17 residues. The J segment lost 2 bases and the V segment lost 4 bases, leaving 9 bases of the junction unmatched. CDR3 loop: CASSGGQGSIGNQPQHF. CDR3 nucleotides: TGCGCCAGCAGTGGAGGACAGGGGAGTATTGGCAATCAGCCCCAGCATTTT.